This T cell receptor beta chain was captured in a study of cytomegalovirus exposure and HLA in healthy donors. Study results and limitations: An observed cluster of highly shared sequence variants was recorded as a likely sequencing artifact. Researchers reported in a later analysis that a missense DCLRE1C variant was tied to TCR beta V- and J-gene trimming. When a later analysis compared HLA-associated TCR beta chains with equally common others, the HLA-associated chains turned out to be more clonally expanded and to have lower generation probabilities.

This CDR3 has 14 amino acids. Per the germline V gene, CDR1 is SGHNT and CDR2 is YENEEA. Trimming took 5 bases from V and 6 from J; bases not matched to a gene: 2. This clone showed up just once. The target antigen is unknown. The PCR was carried out with 60 Vbeta primers and 13 Jbeta primers. TCRdb's copy holds only in-frame clones and misses some; the assay was immunoSEQ multiplex PCR. The sample includes around 160,000 clones, 60% to 80% of them seen just once. V usage is TRBV11-3 and J usage is TRBJ2-7; 15 bases align to TRBD2. Specimen: PBMCs. The TCR sequence derives from a man aged 45 to 65 in good health and CMV-seropositive. CDR3 sequence reads: CASSQGLAGGEQYF. The CDR3, as DNA: TGTGCCAGCAGCCAGGGACTAGCGGGGGGCGAGCAGTACTTC.